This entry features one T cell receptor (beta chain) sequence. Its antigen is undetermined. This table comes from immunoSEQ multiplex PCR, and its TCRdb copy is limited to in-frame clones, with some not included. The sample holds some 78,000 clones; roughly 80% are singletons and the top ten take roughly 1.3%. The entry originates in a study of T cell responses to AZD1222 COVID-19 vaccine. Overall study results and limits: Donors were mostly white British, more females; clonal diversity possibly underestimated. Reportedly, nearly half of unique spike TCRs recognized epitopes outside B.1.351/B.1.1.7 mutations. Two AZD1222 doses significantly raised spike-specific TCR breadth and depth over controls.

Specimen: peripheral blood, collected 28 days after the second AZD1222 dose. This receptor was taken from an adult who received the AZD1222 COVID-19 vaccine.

This chain's CDR3 is CASSPEGLDSPLHF. CDR3 nucleotide sequence: TGTGCCAGCTCACCCGAGGGGCTTGATTCACCCCTCCACTTT. The J gene is TRBJ1-6, the V gene TRBV18; perhaps TRBD1 as D (5 bases). The germline CDR1 and CDR2 sequences are KGHSH and LQKENI. V shed 3 bases and J shed 8 bases, with 11 bases lying between them. The CDR3 loop spans 14 amino acids.